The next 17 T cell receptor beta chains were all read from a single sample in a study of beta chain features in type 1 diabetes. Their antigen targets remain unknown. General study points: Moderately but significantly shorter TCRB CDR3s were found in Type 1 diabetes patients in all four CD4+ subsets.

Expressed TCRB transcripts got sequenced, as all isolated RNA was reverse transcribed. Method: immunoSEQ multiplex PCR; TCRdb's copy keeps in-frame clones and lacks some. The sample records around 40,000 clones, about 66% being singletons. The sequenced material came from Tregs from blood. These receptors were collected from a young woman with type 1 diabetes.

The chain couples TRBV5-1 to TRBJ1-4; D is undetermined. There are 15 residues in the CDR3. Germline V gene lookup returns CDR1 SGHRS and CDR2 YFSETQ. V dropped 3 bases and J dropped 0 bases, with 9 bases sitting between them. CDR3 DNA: TGCGCCAGCAGCTCCGGGTCTTCAACTAATGAAAAACTGTTTTTT. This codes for CASSSGSSTNEKLFF.

DNA for the CDR3: TGTGCCAGCAGTTACGGCGGAGTCCGGACTAATGAGCAGTTCTTC. Protein: CASSYGGVRTNEQFF. The gene calls are TRBV6-5 and TRBJ2-1, with a possible D match to TRBD2 (5 bases). This CDR3 has 15 amino acids. Looked up from germline, CDR1 is MNHEY and CDR2 is SVGAGI. Trimming stripped 2 bases from V and 7 bases from J, with 15 bases between.

CDR3 DNA sequence: TGTGCCAGCAGCACCGGGAGCCCAGTTGGCTACACCTTC. Residues: CASSTGSPVGYTF. This chain connects TRBV6-6 to TRBJ1-2, with D unclear. CDR1 MNHNY and CDR2 SVGAGI come from the germline V gene (reference sequence). The CDR3 length is 13 residues. The V gene lost 6 bases and the J gene lost 7 bases, with 15 bases spanning the gap.

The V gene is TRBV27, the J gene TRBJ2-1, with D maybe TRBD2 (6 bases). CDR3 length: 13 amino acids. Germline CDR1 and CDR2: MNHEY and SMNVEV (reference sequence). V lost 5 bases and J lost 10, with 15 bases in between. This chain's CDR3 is CASSLIGEEEQFF. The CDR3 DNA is TGTGCCAGCAGTCTAATAGGGGAGGAAGAGCAGTTCTTC.

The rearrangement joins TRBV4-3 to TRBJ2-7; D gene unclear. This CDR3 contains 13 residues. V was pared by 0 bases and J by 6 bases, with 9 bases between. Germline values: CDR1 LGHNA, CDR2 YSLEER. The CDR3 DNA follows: TGCGCCAGCAGCCAAGATCAGGCGTCCGAGCAGTACTTC. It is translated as CASSQDQASEQYF.

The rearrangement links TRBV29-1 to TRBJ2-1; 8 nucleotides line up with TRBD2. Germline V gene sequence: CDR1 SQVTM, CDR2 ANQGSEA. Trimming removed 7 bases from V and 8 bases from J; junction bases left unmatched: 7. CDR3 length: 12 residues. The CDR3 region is CSGETSVHEQFF. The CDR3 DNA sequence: TGCAGCGGCGAGACTAGCGTCCATGAGCAGTTCTTC.

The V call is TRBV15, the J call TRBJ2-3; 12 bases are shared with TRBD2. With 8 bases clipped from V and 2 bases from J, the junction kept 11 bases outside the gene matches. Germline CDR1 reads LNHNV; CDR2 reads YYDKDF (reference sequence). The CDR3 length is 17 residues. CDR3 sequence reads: CATRKASGGVPTDTQYF. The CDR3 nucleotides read TGTGCCACCCGGAAGGCTAGCGGGGGGGTACCCACAGATACGCAGTATTTT.

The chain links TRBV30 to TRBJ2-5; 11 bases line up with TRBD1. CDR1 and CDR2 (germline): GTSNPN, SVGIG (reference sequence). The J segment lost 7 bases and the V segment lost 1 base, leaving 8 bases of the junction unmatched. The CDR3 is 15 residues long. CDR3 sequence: CAWSGTGGGRGTQYF. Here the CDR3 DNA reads TGTGCCTGGAGTGGGACAGGGGGCGGGAGAGGGACCCAGTACTTC.

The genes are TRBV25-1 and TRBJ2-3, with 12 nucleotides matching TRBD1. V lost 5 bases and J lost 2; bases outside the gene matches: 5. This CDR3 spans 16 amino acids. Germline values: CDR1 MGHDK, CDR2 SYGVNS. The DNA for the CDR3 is TGTGCCAGCAGTATAATGGGACAGGGGGCCACAGATACGCAGTATTTT. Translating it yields CASSIMGQGATDTQYF.

The CDR3 sequence: CASSLGSYHLNEQFF. The CDR3 DNA is TGTGCCAGCAGCTTAGGCTCCTACCACCTCAATGAGCAGTTCTTC. This chain links TRBV7-9 with TRBJ2-1, with D unresolved. The CDR3 is made up of 15 amino acids. CDR1 and CDR2 from the germline V gene are SEHNR and FQNEAQ (reference sequence). With 1 base removed from V and 6 bases from J, the gap between germline ends came to 13 bases.

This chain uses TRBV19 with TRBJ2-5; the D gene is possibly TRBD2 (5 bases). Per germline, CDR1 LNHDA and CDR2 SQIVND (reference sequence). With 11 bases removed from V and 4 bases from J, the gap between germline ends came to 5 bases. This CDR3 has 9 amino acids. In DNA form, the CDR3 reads TGTGCCGGACTAGAGACCCAGTACTTC. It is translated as CAGLETQYF.

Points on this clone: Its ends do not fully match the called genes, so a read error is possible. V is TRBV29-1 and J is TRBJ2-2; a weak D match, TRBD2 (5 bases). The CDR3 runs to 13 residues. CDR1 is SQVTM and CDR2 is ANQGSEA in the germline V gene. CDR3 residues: CSVQSRNTGKLFF. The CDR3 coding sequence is TGCAGCGTTCAATCCAGAAACACCGGGAAGCTGTTTTTT.

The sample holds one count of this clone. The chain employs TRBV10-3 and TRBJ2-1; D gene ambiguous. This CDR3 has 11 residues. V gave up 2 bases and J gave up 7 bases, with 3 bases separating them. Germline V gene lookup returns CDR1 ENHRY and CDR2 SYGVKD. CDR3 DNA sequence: TGTGCCATCAGTGAGCTTAATGAGCAGTTCTTC. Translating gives CAISELNEQFF.

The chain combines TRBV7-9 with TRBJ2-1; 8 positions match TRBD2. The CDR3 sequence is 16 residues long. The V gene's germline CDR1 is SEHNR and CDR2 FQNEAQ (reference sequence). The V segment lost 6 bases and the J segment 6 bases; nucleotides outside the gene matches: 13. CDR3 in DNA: TGTGCCAGCAGGTCGGGGGGGCCTTCGAGAGGCAATGAGCAGTTCTTC. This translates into CASRSGGPSRGNEQFF.

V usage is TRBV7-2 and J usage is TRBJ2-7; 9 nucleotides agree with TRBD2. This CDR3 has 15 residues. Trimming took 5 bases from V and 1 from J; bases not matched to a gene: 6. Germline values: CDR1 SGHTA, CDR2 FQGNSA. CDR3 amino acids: CASSITSGLSYEQYF. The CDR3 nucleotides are TGTGCCAGCAGCATAACTAGCGGGTTATCCTACGAGCAGTACTTC. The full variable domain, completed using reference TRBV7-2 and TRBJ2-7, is GAGVSQSPSNKVTEKGKDVELRCDPISGHTALYWYRQSLGQGLEFLIYFQGNSAPDKSGLPSDRFSAERTGGSVSTLTIQRTQQEDSAVYLCASSITSGLSYEQYFGPGTRLTVT.

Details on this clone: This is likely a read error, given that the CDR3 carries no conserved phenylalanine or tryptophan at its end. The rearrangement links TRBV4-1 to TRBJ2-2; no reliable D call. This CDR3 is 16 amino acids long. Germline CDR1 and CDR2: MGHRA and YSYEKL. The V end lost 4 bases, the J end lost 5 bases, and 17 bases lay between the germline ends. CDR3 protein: CASSLSGYRATGELFL. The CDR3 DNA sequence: TGCGCCAGCAGCCTAAGTGGCTATCGGGCGACCGGGGAGCTGTTTCTT.

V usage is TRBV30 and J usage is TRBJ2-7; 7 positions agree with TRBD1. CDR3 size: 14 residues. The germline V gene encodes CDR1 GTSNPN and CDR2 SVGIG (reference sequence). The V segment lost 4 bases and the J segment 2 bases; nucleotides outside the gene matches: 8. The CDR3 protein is CAWTLRGTPYEQYF. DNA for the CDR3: TGTGCCTGGACCCTCAGGGGGACCCCCTACGAGCAGTACTTC. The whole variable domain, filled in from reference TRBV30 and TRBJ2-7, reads SQTIHQWPATLVQPVGSPLSLECTVEGTSNPNLYWYRQAAGRGLQLLFYSVGIGQISSEVPQNLSASRPQDRQFILSSKKLLLSDSGFYLCAWTLRGTPYEQYFGPGTRLTVT.